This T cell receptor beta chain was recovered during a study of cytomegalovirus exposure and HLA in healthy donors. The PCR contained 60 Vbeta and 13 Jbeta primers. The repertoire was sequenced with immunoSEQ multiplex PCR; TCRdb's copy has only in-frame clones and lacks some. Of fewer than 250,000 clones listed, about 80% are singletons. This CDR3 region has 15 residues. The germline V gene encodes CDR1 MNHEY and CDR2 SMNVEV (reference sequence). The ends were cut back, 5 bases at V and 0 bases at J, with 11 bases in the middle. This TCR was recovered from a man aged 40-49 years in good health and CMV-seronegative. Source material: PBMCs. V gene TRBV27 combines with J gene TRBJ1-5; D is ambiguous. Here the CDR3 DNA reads TGTGCCAGCAGTCCCTCACAGTCTAGCAATCAGCCCCAGCATTTT. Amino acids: CASSPSQSSNQPQHF.